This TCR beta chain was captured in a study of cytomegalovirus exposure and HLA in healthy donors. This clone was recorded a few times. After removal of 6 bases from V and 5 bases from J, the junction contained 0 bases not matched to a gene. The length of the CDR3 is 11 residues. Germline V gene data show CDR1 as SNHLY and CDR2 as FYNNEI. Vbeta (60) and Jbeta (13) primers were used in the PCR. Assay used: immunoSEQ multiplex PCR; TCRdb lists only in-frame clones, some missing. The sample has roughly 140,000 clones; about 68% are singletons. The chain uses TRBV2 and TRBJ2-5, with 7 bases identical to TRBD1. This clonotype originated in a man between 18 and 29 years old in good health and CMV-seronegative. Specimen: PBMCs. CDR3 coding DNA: TGTGCCAGCAGCAGGGGGGAGACCCAGTACTTC. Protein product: CASSRGETQYF. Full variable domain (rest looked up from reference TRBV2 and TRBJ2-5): EPEVTQTPSHQVTQMGQEVILRCVPISNHLYFYWYRQILGQKVEFLVSFYNNEISEKSEIFDDQFSVERPDGSNFTLKIRSTKLEDSAMYFCASSRGETQYFGPGTRLLVL.